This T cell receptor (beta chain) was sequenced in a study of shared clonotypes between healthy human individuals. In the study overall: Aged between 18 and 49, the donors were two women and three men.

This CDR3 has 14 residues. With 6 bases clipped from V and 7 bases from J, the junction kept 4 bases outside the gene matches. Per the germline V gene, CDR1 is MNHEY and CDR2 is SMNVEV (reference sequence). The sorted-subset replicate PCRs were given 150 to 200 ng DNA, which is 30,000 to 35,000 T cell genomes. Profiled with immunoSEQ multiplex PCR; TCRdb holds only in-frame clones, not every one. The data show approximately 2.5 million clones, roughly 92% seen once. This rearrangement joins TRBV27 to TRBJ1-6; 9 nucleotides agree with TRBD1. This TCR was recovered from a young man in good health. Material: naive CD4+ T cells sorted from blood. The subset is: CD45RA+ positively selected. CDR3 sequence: CASRVDRGNSPLHF. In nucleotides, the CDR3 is TGTGCCAGCAGAGTAGACAGGGGGAATTCACCCCTCCACTTT.